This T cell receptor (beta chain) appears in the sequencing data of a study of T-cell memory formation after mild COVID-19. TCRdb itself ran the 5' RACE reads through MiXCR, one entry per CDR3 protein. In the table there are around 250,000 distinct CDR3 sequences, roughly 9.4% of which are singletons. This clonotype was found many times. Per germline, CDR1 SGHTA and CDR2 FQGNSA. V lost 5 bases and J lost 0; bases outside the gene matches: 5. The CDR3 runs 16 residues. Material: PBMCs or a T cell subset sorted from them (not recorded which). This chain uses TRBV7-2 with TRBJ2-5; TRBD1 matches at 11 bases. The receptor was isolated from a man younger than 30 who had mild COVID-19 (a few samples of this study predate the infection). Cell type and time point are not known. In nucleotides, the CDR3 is TGTGCCAGCAGCCCCTGGACAGGGGGCTACCAAGAGACCCAGTACTTC. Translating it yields CASSPWTGGYQETQYF.